This entry features one T cell receptor (beta chain) sequence. Participant-reported clinical history was the basis for cohort assignment. Profiled with immunoSEQ multiplex PCR; TCRdb holds only in-frame clones, not every one. This table has 250,000 to 350,000 clones, roughly 87% appearing once. With 0 bases clipped from V and 5 bases from J, the junction kept 6 bases outside the gene matches. The CDR3 sequence is 15 residues long. CDR1 and CDR2 from the germline V gene are SGHKS and YYEKEE (reference sequence). This record belongs to a study of blood T cell repertoires in COVID-19. Study information: PBMCs, B-cell-depleted T cells, or T cells provided the cDNA or gDNA that made up the material.

This clonotype was sampled from a woman younger than 35 who had recovered from COVID-19. The V call is TRBV5-5, the J call TRBJ1-1; 8 bases are shared with TRBD1. Sequencing input: PBMCs or T cells enriched from blood (not recorded which). In DNA, the CDR3 is TGTGCCAGCAGCTTGGTTATACAGGGGGTGACTGAAGCTTTCTTT. Translated, it gives CASSLVIQGVTEAFF.